The 8 T cell receptor beta chains listed next were all sequenced from one sample in a study of blood T cell repertoires in COVID-19. Libraries were prepared by immunoSEQ multiplex PCR; TCRdb keeps only in-frame clonotypes and omits some of them. This sample has about 73,000 clones, with 65% to 90% found just once. Sequencing input: peripheral blood. The receptor source for this set is an older woman with acute or convalescent COVID-19.

This clone was seen just once. The rearrangement uses TRBV2 and TRBJ1-3, with D possibly matching TRBD1 (5 bases). The V end lost 6 bases, the J end lost 4 bases, and 10 bases lay between the germline ends. CDR1 is SNHLY, CDR2 FYNNEI, per germline. This CDR3 region has 13 residues. The CDR3 protein is CASRGLAGNTIYF. As DNA, the CDR3 is TGTGCCAGCAGGGGACTTGCAGGAAACACCATATATTTT.

Regarding this clone: The junction and the germline gene differ at one end; a read error may be behind it. The chain links TRBV5-1 to TRBJ1-6; D may be TRBD1 (5 bases). Per the germline V gene, CDR1 is SGHRS and CDR2 is YFSETQ. CDR3 length equals 14 residues. CDR3 coding DNA: TGCGCCAGCAACTTGGACGGGGGGATTTCACCCCTCCACTTT. Translating it yields CASNLDGGISPLHF.

The J gene is TRBJ1-4, the V gene TRBV7-2, with D possibly being TRBD1 (5 bases). Trimming pared 4 bases from V and 8 bases from J, leaving 23 bases between. The CDR3 is 17 amino acids. In germline, CDR1 is SGHTA, CDR2 FQGNSA. The CDR3 nucleotides read TGTGCCAGCAGCTATCCCCGGATCAGGGTAGGCGAAGAAAAACTGTTTTTT. Residues: CASSYPRIRVGEEKLFF.

This clone has only one observation. V is TRBV5-4 and J is TRBJ1-2; tentative D call: TRBD1 (6 bases). The CDR3 runs 14 residues. The germline V gene has CDR1 SGHNT and CDR2 YYREEE (reference sequence). V lost 0 bases, J lost 3 bases, and 9 bases lay in between. CDR3 bases: TGTGCCAGCAGCTTGGGACAGGCCCACTATGGCTACACCTTC. Translation gives CASSLGQAHYGYTF.

In its sample, this clone was seen a few times. The chain combines TRBV9 with TRBJ2-2, with a possible D match to TRBD2 (5 bases). The germline V gene has CDR1 SGDLS and CDR2 YYNGEE. Trimming took off 7 bases at V and 1 base at J, with 11 bases between the two ends. This CDR3 has 14 amino acids. The CDR3 DNA follows: TGTGCCAGCGGGCGGGTTTTGAACACCGGGGAGCTGTTTTTT. Amino acid sequence: CASGRVLNTGELFF.

The chain recombines TRBV4-1 with TRBJ1-5; 9 nucleotides line up with TRBD1. The ends lost 0 bases at V and 3 bases at J; junction bases unmatched: 6. Germline V gene sequence: CDR1 MGHRA, CDR2 YSYEKL. CDR3 length equals 17 residues. CDR3 loop: CASSQDPDRGPNQPQHF. The CDR3 DNA is TGCGCCAGCAGCCAAGATCCGGACAGGGGCCCCAATCAGCCCCAGCATTTT.

This clone was seen only once. The J gene is TRBJ2-7, the V gene TRBV18; 12 bases map to TRBD1. V shed 4 bases, J shed 2 bases, and the junction held 3 bases outside the gene matches. The CDR3 runs to 15 residues. Germline assignment: CDR1 KGHSH and CDR2 LQKENI. Here the CDR3 reads CASSRGQGATYEQYF. The CDR3 nucleotides read TGTGCCAGCTCACGGGGACAGGGGGCAACCTACGAGCAGTACTTC.

Remarks on this clone: Other DNA sequences in this specimen translate into the identical CDR3. The rearrangement uses TRBV10-3 and TRBJ1-2; the D gene is possibly TRBD1 (5 bases). The CDR3 is made up of 13 amino acids. With 4 bases removed from V and 3 bases from J, the gap between germline ends came to 9 bases. In germline, CDR1 is ENHRY, CDR2 SYGVKD. The DNA for the CDR3 is TGTGCCATCAGTGCTACAGGTGACTATGGCTACACCTTC. This gives the protein CAISATGDYGYTF.